This T cell receptor beta chain emerged from a study of cytomegalovirus exposure and HLA in healthy donors (dated by TCRdb to between 2016 and 2019). Study-wide context: The 670 or so repertoires of the first cohort and the roughly 110 validation repertoires were produced on the same platform, according to a later analysis. The study aimed to test whether signatures of past pathogen exposure could be identified by cataloging public T cell receptors. A separate validation cohort of roughly 130 different subjects was used in addition to the 666-subject first cohort. To predict cytomegalovirus infection status, the study brought together high-throughput TCR immunosequencing, statistical association of individual TCRs with disease status, and machine learning.

Separate from the roughly 650-subject first cohort, the validation cohort of 95 to 150 subjects was the group to which the donors belonged. The CDR3 starts with the cysteine, ends with the phenylalanine, and has 15 residues. Only the CDR3 DNA stays, 45 bases, in frame from base 1. At the junction V is shortened by 3 bases and J by 5 bases; bases outside the gene matches: 6. CDR1 and CDR2 are drawn from the germline V gene: SGDLS, YYNGEE. General study outcomes and caveats: A total of 150 to 200 TCR beta chains were listed by the study as associated with cytomegalovirus. A later analysis found that TCRs clustered in the first cohort also tended to co-occur in the 95 to 150 validation repertoires, with 90% to 95% of cluster scores above 0. The authors suggested that the approach could potentially be extended to other disease states and immunological phenotypes. Across donors, most TCR sequences were observed very rarely, whereas some public TCRs were present in many individuals. The classifier was reported to diagnose cytomegalovirus status with high specificity and sensitivity in both the original and validation cohorts. All 120 or so repertoires were used to score co-occurrence in the validation cohort in a later analysis, because that analysis had no HLA typing for the cohort. In vitro tests confirmed that a few of the cytomegalovirus-associated TCR beta chains recognize cytomegalovirus antigens.

The library was obtained by the immunoSEQ multiplex PCR assay. The paper's data handling went like this. To diagnose cytomegalovirus status from the catalog of TCR beta chain sequences, a statistical classification framework was built. TCRdb carries this immuneACCESS record with in-frame sequences only. Its versions omit some clonotypes, under half of them owing to an unresolved V gene in the studies checked, with the rest unexplained. V, J and clone size reflect that table, while D and trimming were determined from the DNA. This sample holds some 140,000 clones; about 80% were observed only once. The top ten constitute less than 35% of the sample. To note about this clone: Its specific antigen is unknown. The sample holds no much larger clone one base away, and base qualities are not on file.

Sequenced: PBMCs. The receptor was isolated from a man aged 30 to 45 in good health and CMV-seropositive. The sequence is built from TRBV9 and TRBJ1-2, with TRBD1 identical over 11 junction bases. CDR3 sequence: CASSGTGGGFYGYTF. Here is the DNA: TGTGCCAGCAGCGGGACAGGGGGCGGCTTTTATGGCTACACCTTC.